Shown below are 12 T cell receptor beta chains from a single sample sequenced in a study of cytomegalovirus exposure and HLA in healthy donors. Profiling relied on immunoSEQ multiplex PCR, and the TCRdb table lists in-frame clones only, not all of them. The table lists around 350,000 clones, 75% to 90% of them singletons, with 0.65% to 0.95% in the top ten. The sequenced sample consisted of PBMCs. The receptors were sampled from a woman between 18 and 29 years old in good health and CMV-seronegative.

The chain recombines TRBV15 with TRBJ1-2, with D perhaps TRBD1 (6 bases). Germline V gene data show CDR1 as LNHNV and CDR2 as YYDKDF (reference sequence). V was shortened by 1 base and J by 8 bases, with 17 bases between the two germline ends. This CDR3 has 15 residues. The CDR3 DNA reads TGTGCCACCAGCAGAGGGGGAGGGGGTTCGGGAGGCTACACCTTC. Translated: CATSRGGGGSGGYTF.

J is TRBJ2-7 and V is TRBV18; TRBD1 matches 9 bases. The CDR3 runs 21 residues. Trimming cost V 3 bases and J 1 base; bases outside gene matches: 22. Per germline, CDR1 KGHSH and CDR2 LQKENI. CDR3 amino acids: CASSPDLSSLWGTGSSYEQYF. CDR3 in DNA: TGTGCCAGCTCACCGGATTTATCTTCACTTTGGGGGACAGGGAGTTCCTACGAGCAGTACTTC. The full variable domain, with the rest looked up from reference TRBV18 and TRBJ2-7, is NAGVMQNPRHLVRRRGQEARLRCSPMKGHSHVYWYRQLPEEGLKFMVYLQKENIIDESGMPKERFSAEFPKEGPSILRIQQVVRGDSAAYFCASSPDLSSLWGTGSSYEQYFGPGTRLTVT.

In this sample, this clone turned up a few times. Other DNA sequences within the sample encode an identical CDR3. This rearrangement joins TRBV27 to TRBJ2-5; perhaps TRBD2 as D (5 bases). Trimming removed 4 bases at V and 5 bases at J, with 5 bases between. The CDR3 sequence is 11 residues long. The germline V gene encodes CDR1 MNHEY and CDR2 SMNVEV (reference sequence). CDR3 bases: TGTGCCAGCAGTTCGGGGGAGACCCAGTACTTC. The encoded protein is CASSSGETQYF.

Only a few counts were recorded for this clone. The chain employs TRBV2 and TRBJ1-2; a possible D gene is TRBD1 (5 bases). V shed 1 base and J shed 12 bases, with 9 bases lying between them. CDR1 and CDR2 (germline): SNHLY, FYNNEI. The CDR3 runs 11 residues. The CDR3 region is CASSEDRIHTF. The DNA for the CDR3 is TGTGCCAGCAGTGAAGACAGGATCCACACCTTC.

The chain joins TRBV7-9 to TRBJ1-6; TRBD1 is a possible D gene (5 bases). CDR1 is SEHNR, CDR2 FQNEAQ, per germline (reference sequence). The V gene lost 1 base and the J gene lost 7 bases, with 8 bases spanning the gap. The CDR3 runs to 14 residues. CDR3 protein: CASSLETENSPLHF. CDR3 nucleotides: TGTGCCAGCAGCTTAGAGACAGAAAATTCACCCCTCCACTTT.

This chain links TRBV7-2 with TRBJ1-5; 7 bases agree with TRBD1. J was trimmed by 5 bases and V by 5 bases; bases with no gene match: 3. Germline V gene lookup returns CDR1 SGHTA and CDR2 FQGNSA. The CDR3 sequence is 13 residues long. CDR3 sequence reads: CASSPGTDQPQHF. CDR3 bases: TGTGCCAGCAGCCCGGGGACAGATCAGCCCCAGCATTTT.

This clone was detected only a few times. V and J are TRBV6-1 and TRBJ1-2; D call uncertain. The CDR3 covers 14 residues. V was trimmed by 2 bases and J by 3 bases, leaving 10 bases between them. From germline, CDR1 is MNHNS and CDR2 SASEGT. CDR3 amino acids: CASSERGEYYGYTF. DNA for the CDR3: TGTGCCAGCAGTGAACGTGGGGAGTACTATGGCTACACCTTC.

This chain connects TRBV23-1 to TRBJ2-3; TRBD2 matches 7 bases. TRBV23-1 falls under the ORF class, with uncertain function. Germline trimming cut 3 bases from V and 0 bases from J; bases unmatched to any gene: 9. The CDR3 extends over 17 amino acids. The CDR3 here is CASSHKRDGASTDTQYF. For the CDR3, the DNA is TGCGCCAGCAGTCATAAGCGGGACGGTGCTAGCACAGATACGCAGTATTTT.

The CDR3 sequence is CASSLSGTAVETQYF. DNA for the CDR3: TGTGCCAGCAGCTTATCAGGGACAGCCGTAGAGACCCAGTACTTC. This rearrangement joins TRBV11-3 to TRBJ2-5, with 7 positions matching TRBD1. Per the germline V gene, CDR1 is SGHNT and CDR2 is YENEEA. This CDR3 comprises 15 residues. V was clipped by 2 bases and J by 4 bases; unmatched bases: 7.

The V and J genes are TRBV10-1 and TRBJ1-2; D is unresolved. The germline V gene encodes CDR1 WNHNN and CDR2 SYGVQD (reference sequence). The CDR3 length is 13 residues. V was cut by 0 bases and J by 6 bases, with 8 bases left in between. The chain's CDR3 is CASSESAGNGYTF. The DNA of the CDR3 is TGCGCCAGCAGTGAGTCGGCGGGGAATGGCTACACCTTC.

This chain links TRBV6-1 with TRBJ1-5; no reliable D call. Germline-derived CDR1 and CDR2 are MNHNS and SASEGT. The length of the CDR3 is 12 residues. The germline V and J ends were trimmed by 4 bases and 1 base, with 2 bases remaining between them. The CDR3 loop is CASSVSNQPQHF. The DNA for the CDR3 is TGTGCCAGCAGTGTAAGCAATCAGCCCCAGCATTTT.

The genes are TRBV5-4 and TRBJ2-1; D is possibly TRBD2 (6 bases). This CDR3 region has 17 residues. Germline V CDR1 and CDR2: SGHNT, YYREEE (reference sequence). The germline V and J ends were trimmed by 4 bases and 6 bases, with 23 bases remaining between them. The CDR3 here is CASSPAPRGVPGNEQFF. The CDR3 DNA is TGTGCCAGCAGCCCGGCCCCCCGCGGGGTCCCTGGCAATGAGCAGTTCTTC.